This TCR beta chain was documented in a study of T cell responses to AZD1222 COVID-19 vaccine. Regarding the study as a whole: CD4 TCRs associated with vaccination spanned spike, dominating at 160-218 and 743-854. Repertoire sampling occurred only after the peak T cell response. It should be noted that donors were predominantly white British and more often female, and clonal diversity was possibly underestimated.

This CDR3 contains 14 residues. CDR1 is MNHEY, CDR2 SVGEGT, per germline. V lost 5 bases, J lost 7 bases, and 14 bases lay in between. On this clone: Its specificity is unknown.

Using immunoSEQ multiplex PCR, the repertoire was profiled, and TCRdb retains in-frame clones only, with some absent. The sample includes tens of thousands of clones, 90% seen only once; the top ten take 37%. This chain connects TRBV6-2 or TRBV6-3 to TRBJ1-4, with no clear D. The TCR sequence derives from an adult who received the AZD1222 COVID-19 vaccine. The source material was peripheral blood, sampled 28 days after the second AZD1222 dose. CDR3 sequence (DNA): TGTGCCAGCAGTAGGTCGGGAAGGAGTGAAAAACTGTTTTTT. It translates to CASSRSGRSEKLFF.